Presented here are 32 T cell receptor beta chains from one specimen sequenced in a study of technical replicates of blood from several donors. Sequenced by immunoSEQ multiplex PCR; TCRdb stores in-frame clones only, minus some. The table records some 68,000 clones, over 85% of them present only once. Material: T cells isolated from PBMCs. Source of these receptors: a human donor in good health.

The rearrangement joins TRBV4-2 to TRBJ2-7; TRBD1 matches 8 bases. J was trimmed by 2 bases and V by 3 bases; bases with no gene match: 9. The CDR3 extends over 16 amino acids. The germline V gene has CDR1 LGHNA and CDR2 YNFKEQ. In DNA, the CDR3 is TGTGCCAGCAGCCACTATGGGACAGGCGATCCCTACGAGCAGTACTTC. This gives the protein CASSHYGTGDPYEQYF.

The genes are TRBV5-4 and TRBJ1-1; the D is unclear. The germline gives CDR1 SGHNT, CDR2 YYREEE (reference sequence). Trimming shortened V by 7 bases and J by 1 base, and 11 bases separated the two germline ends. This CDR3 contains 13 residues. The CDR3 reads CASSRDSNTEAFF. As DNA, the CDR3 is TGTGCCAGCTCTCGGGATTCGAACACTGAAGCTTTCTTT.

The rearrangement links TRBV5-1 to TRBJ2-7, with 9 bases fitting TRBD1. V trimming: 0 bases; J trimming: 6 bases; junction bases outside the gene matches: 4. The CDR3 has 14 residues. Germline V gene sequence: CDR1 SGHRS, CDR2 YFSETQ. This chain's CDR3 is CASSLGDRVAEQYF. Written as DNA, the CDR3 is TGCGCCAGCAGCTTGGGGGACAGGGTGGCCGAGCAGTACTTC.

The chain employs TRBV28 and TRBJ2-5, with 7 bases identical to TRBD1. CDR3 length: 14 residues. Germline V gives CDR1 MDHEN, CDR2 SYDVKM. V gave up 5 bases and J gave up 3 bases; unmatched junction bases: 6. CDR3 residues: CASSRTGTEETQYF. DNA for the CDR3: TGTGCCAGCAGTCGTACCGGGACAGAAGAGACCCAGTACTTC.

This rearrangement joins TRBV9 to TRBJ2-3, with D unclear. Trimming stripped 0 bases from V and 2 bases from J, with 7 bases between. The CDR3 consists of 14 residues. Per the germline V gene, CDR1 is SGDLS and CDR2 is YYNGEE. The CDR3 protein is CASSVGSFTDTQYF. The CDR3 DNA follows: TGTGCCAGCAGCGTAGGCAGTTTCACAGATACGCAGTATTTT. The entire variable domain, with the rest obtained from reference TRBV9 and TRBJ2-3, is as follows: DSGVTQTPKHLITATGQRVTLRCSPRSGDLSVYWYQQSLDQGLQFLIQYYNGEERAKGNILERFSAQQFPDLHSELNLSSLELGDSALYFCASSVGSFTDTQYFGPGTRLTVL.

The V call is TRBV5-1, the J call TRBJ2-1; the D gene is possibly TRBD1 (6 bases). This CDR3 is built from 17 residues. Germline V CDR1 and CDR2: SGHRS, YFSETQ. Trimming removed 1 base from V and 8 bases from J, with 22 bases in between. Here the CDR3 DNA reads TGCGCCAGCAGCTTGCCCCCCACAGGGAGTACCGCCTATGAGCAGTTCTTC. Its protein product is CASSLPPTGSTAYEQFF.

The rearrangement joins TRBV21-1 to TRBJ2-7; the D segment call TRBD2 is taken from the table without a DNA check. TRBV21-1 is described as a pseudogene. This CDR3 has 14 residues. CDR3 in DNA: TGTGCCGTCTTAGCGGGAGGGCCCTCCTACGAGCAGTACTTC. This sequence encodes CAVLAGGPSYEQYF.

The V call is TRBV5-4, the J call TRBJ2-3, with D maybe TRBD1 (5 bases). Looked up from germline, CDR1 is SGHNT and CDR2 is YYREEE (reference sequence). The CDR3 is 14 amino acids. V lost 4 bases to trimming and J lost 1 base, with 10 bases between them. CDR3 sequence (DNA): TGTGCCAGCAGCCTTCAGACAGGCACAGATACGCAGTATTTT. Its protein is CASSLQTGTDTQYF.

The rearrangement links TRBV4-1 to TRBJ2-7; D is possibly TRBD2 (5 bases). Trimming stripped 0 bases from V and 3 bases from J, with 15 bases between. The CDR3 runs to 16 residues. CDR1 and CDR2 (germline): MGHRA, YSYEKL. In DNA, the CDR3 is TGCGCCAGCAGCCAAGATCAGAGAGGGTACCTCTACGAGCAGTACTTC. Translating it yields CASSQDQRGYLYEQYF.

This chain connects TRBV11-2 to TRBJ2-7; D is undetermined. Germline V gives CDR1 SGHAT, CDR2 FQNNGV. V shed 3 bases and J shed 2 bases, with 11 bases lying between them. The length of the CDR3 is 14 residues. The CDR3 loop is CASSFIAQAYEQYF. DNA of the CDR3: TGTGCCAGCAGCTTCATAGCTCAAGCCTACGAGCAGTACTTC. The full variable domain, completed using reference TRBV11-2 and TRBJ2-7, is EAGVAQSPRYKIIEKRQSVAFWCNPISGHATLYWYQQILGQGPKLLIQFQNNGVVDDSQLPKDRFSAERLKGVDSTLKIQPAKLEDSAVYLCASSFIAQAYEQYFGPGTRLTVT.

V and J are TRBV25-1 and TRBJ2-1; 9 positions agree with TRBD2. Per the germline V gene, CDR1 is MGHDK and CDR2 is SYGVNS. The CDR3 loop spans 15 amino acids. The V gene end was trimmed by 0 bases and the J gene end by 5 bases; junction bases not matched to a gene: 2. For the CDR3, the DNA is TGTGCCAGCAGTGAATATAGACTAGCGGACAATGAGCAGTTCTTC. Protein product: CASSEYRLADNEQFF.

The CDR3 region is CASSWGAPNTGELFF. The CDR3 coding sequence is TGTGCCAGCAGCTGGGGCGCACCGAACACCGGGGAGCTGTTTTTT. The V gene is TRBV7-8, the J gene TRBJ2-2; possibly TRBD1 for D (5 bases). Germline CDR1 is SGHVS and CDR2 is FQNEAQ. The length of the CDR3 is 15 residues. V was shortened by 4 bases and J by 0 bases, with 9 bases between the two germline ends.

V gene TRBV10-1 combines with J gene TRBJ2-6; 12 bases match TRBD1. The CDR3 has 16 residues. From germline, CDR1 is WNHNN and CDR2 SYGVQD (reference sequence). V trimming: 8 bases; J trimming: 4 bases; junction bases outside the gene matches: 6. CDR3 amino acids: CASRDRGLGGANVLTF. The CDR3 region has the DNA TGCGCCAGCCGGGACAGGGGGCTAGGAGGGGCCAACGTCCTGACTTTC.

The V gene is TRBV11-2, the J gene TRBJ1-1; 7 bases match TRBD1. V gave up 3 bases and J gave up 4 bases; unmatched junction bases: 5. The CDR3 length is 14 residues. Germline CDR1 reads SGHAT; CDR2 reads FQNNGV. This CDR3 is CASSFGRGVTEAFF. In nucleotides, the CDR3 is TGTGCCAGCAGCTTCGGCAGGGGGGTCACTGAAGCTTTCTTT.

This chain uses TRBV5-5 with TRBJ2-5; D is possibly TRBD2 (6 bases). The germline gives CDR1 SGHKS, CDR2 YYEKEE (reference sequence). The CDR3 runs to 16 residues. Trimming took off 4 bases at V and 5 bases at J, with 21 bases between the two ends. The DNA of the CDR3 is TGTGCCAGCAGCCTTCACGAGCGGGTGATTATCGAGACCCAGTACTTC. Protein: CASSLHERVIIETQYF.

The chain uses TRBV15 and TRBJ2-1; the match to TRBD2 covers 8 bases. Germline V gives CDR1 LNHNV, CDR2 YYDKDF (reference sequence). The junction had 14 bases not matched to a gene; V was cut back by 9 bases and J by 7 bases. The CDR3 totals 15 residues. Written as DNA, the CDR3 is TGTGCCACGGCGCGGGGACTAGAAGGTTGGAATGAGCAGTTCTTC. Translation gives CATARGLEGWNEQFF.

J is TRBJ2-7 and V is TRBV11-2; 8 bases align to TRBD1. The V gene end was trimmed by 1 base and the J gene end by 1 base; junction bases not matched to a gene: 6. CDR1 and CDR2 (germline): SGHAT, FQNNGV. This CDR3 comprises 16 residues. In DNA, the CDR3 is TGTGCCAGCAGCTTAGGTCAGGACAGGGCTTCCTACGAGCAGTACTTC. Protein product: CASSLGQDRASYEQYF.

This clone was counted a few times. V and J are TRBV2 and TRBJ1-1; D call uncertain. Germline V gene data show CDR1 as SNHLY and CDR2 as FYNNEI. Trimming cost V 11 bases and J 7 bases, with 11 bases left between them. There are 10 residues in the CDR3. The CDR3 sequence: CAGREVEAFF. The CDR3 region has the DNA TGTGCCGGCCGGGAGGTTGAAGCTTTCTTT.

The gene calls are TRBV2 and TRBJ2-5; D gene uncertain. V was shortened by 5 bases and J by 0 bases, with 13 bases between the two germline ends. This CDR3 is built from 15 residues. Germline V CDR1 and CDR2: SNHLY, FYNNEI. CDR3 coding DNA: TGTGCCAGCAGTCTACCTGGAGAGTACCAAGAGACCCAGTACTTC. Translating gives CASSLPGEYQETQYF.

The V gene is TRBV4-3, the J gene TRBJ2-7; 10 bases are shared with TRBD2. Germline CDR1 LGHNA, CDR2 YSLEER. The junction had 5 bases not matched to a gene; V was cut back by 4 bases and J by 2 bases. CDR3 length: 15 residues. Here the CDR3 reads CASSPGTSVTYEQYF. The CDR3 DNA sequence: TGCGCCAGCAGCCCCGGGACTAGCGTCACCTACGAGCAGTACTTC.

This clone was counted once. The chain links TRBV5-1 to TRBJ2-7, with TRBD1 as a possible D gene (6 bases). Germline V CDR1 and CDR2: SGHRS, YFSETQ. Trimming removed 4 bases from V and 0 bases from J, with 11 bases in between. This CDR3 spans 14 amino acids. Here the CDR3 DNA reads TGCGCCAGCAGCATAAGGACAGCCTCCTACGAGCAGTACTTC. Translating gives CASSIRTASYEQYF.

The chain combines TRBV19 with TRBJ1-2; 8 nucleotides agree with TRBD1. Germline V CDR1 and CDR2: LNHDA, SQIVND (reference sequence). The CDR3 has 12 amino acids. The V and J ends lost 6 bases and 7 bases, in that order; junction bases with no gene match: 4. The CDR3 nucleotides read TGTGCCAGTAGCTCAGGGGGCCGTGGCTACACCTTC. Translation: CASSSGGRGYTF.

The chain combines TRBV5-1 with TRBJ2-1, with 15 bases fitting TRBD2. Germline trimming cut 4 bases from V and 10 bases from J; bases unmatched to any gene: 3. Germline V lookup: CDR1 SGHRS, CDR2 YFSETQ. This CDR3 is 14 amino acids long. CDR3: CASSGLAGGEEQFF. DNA of the CDR3: TGCGCCAGCAGCGGACTAGCGGGAGGGGAGGAGCAGTTCTTC.

The chain uses TRBV27 and TRBJ2-7; D not certain. Trimming shortened V by 0 bases and J by 4 bases, and 7 bases separated the two germline ends. Per the germline V gene, CDR1 is MNHEY and CDR2 is SMNVEV (reference sequence). CDR3 length: 13 residues. The CDR3 DNA reads as TGTGCCAGCAGTTTATCCAGGTCGTACGAGCAGTACTTC. This gives the protein CASSLSRSYEQYF.

The genes are TRBV29-1 and TRBJ2-7; tentative D call: TRBD1 (5 bases). Per germline, CDR1 SQVTM and CDR2 ANQGSEA. Trimming took 8 bases from V and 6 from J, leaving 26 bases between them. CDR3 length: 15 amino acids. CDR3 residues: CSYTTAVREISEQYF. CDR3 sequence (DNA): TGCAGCTATACGACTGCAGTCAGGGAAATAAGCGAGCAGTACTTC.

J is TRBJ2-7 and V is TRBV19, with D possibly TRBD1 on 5 matching bases. There are 11 residues in the CDR3. Germline CDR1 reads LNHDA; CDR2 reads SQIVND (reference sequence). The V end was cut by 10 bases, the J end by 0 bases, with 7 bases between. CDR3 DNA sequence: TGTGCCACCAGGGACTCCTACGAGCAGTACTTC. Translation: CATRDSYEQYF.

J is TRBJ2-3 and V is TRBV6-5, with D tentatively TRBD2 (5 bases). The CDR3 contains 15 residues. The ends were cut back, 2 bases at V and 4 bases at J, with 13 bases in the middle. The germline V gene has CDR1 MNHEY and CDR2 SVGAGI. Written as DNA, the CDR3 is TGTGCCAGCAGTTACGAGGGCCTAAGGTCAGATACGCAGTATTTT. Amino acid sequence: CASSYEGLRSDTQYF.

The chain links TRBV5-4 to TRBJ2-2, with D possibly being TRBD2 (6 bases). Germline assignment: CDR1 SGHNT and CDR2 YYREEE (reference sequence). V shed 2 bases and J shed 6 bases, with 8 bases lying between them. This CDR3 is built from 13 residues. This CDR3 reads CASSLTSSGELFF. CDR3 nucleotides: TGTGCCAGCAGCTTAACTAGCTCCGGGGAGCTGTTTTTT.

The genes are TRBV7-2 and TRBJ1-1; tentative D call: TRBD1 (6 bases). The CDR3 has 14 amino acids. Trimming pared 5 bases from V and 6 bases from J, leaving 16 bases between. Germline loops: CDR1 SGHTA, CDR2 FQGNSA. The CDR3 protein is CASSAYREVAEAFF. Here the CDR3 DNA reads TGTGCCAGCAGCGCTTACAGGGAAGTTGCTGAAGCTTTCTTT.

J is TRBJ2-1 and V is TRBV6-4, with unresolved D. The CDR3 consists of 14 residues. The V gene lost 2 bases and the J gene lost 9 bases, with 14 bases spanning the gap. Germline V CDR1 and CDR2: MRHNA, SNTAGT. The DNA for the CDR3 is TGTGCCAGCAGTGACCTGGGCAGCCTCACTGAGCAGTTCTTC. Its protein product is CASSDLGSLTEQFF.

This sequence joins TRBV6-1 and TRBJ2-7; 9 positions match TRBD1. V was pared by 5 bases and J by 3 bases, with 5 bases of the junction left unmatched. Germline V CDR1 and CDR2: MNHNS, SASEGT. The CDR3 covers 14 residues. CDR3 DNA: TGTGCCAGCAGTCCGGGACAGGGATTCTACGAGCAGTACTTC. Protein product: CASSPGQGFYEQYF.

The gene calls are TRBV6-5 and TRBJ2-7, with D possibly being TRBD2 (6 bases). The V end lost 6 bases, the J end lost 3 bases, and 15 bases lay between the germline ends. Germline CDR1 is MNHEY and CDR2 is SVGAGI. The CDR3 loop spans 14 amino acids. The DNA of the CDR3 is TGTGCCAGCAGGAGGCGGGGCTACAACTACGAGCAGTACTTC. This sequence encodes CASRRRGYNYEQYF.